The clone carrying this T cell receptor (beta chain) was recorded only once. Original handling: Quantification of nucleated cells was approximated via reference gene primer amplification. The assay was immunoSEQ multiplex PCR, and TCRdb's table has in-frame clones only and misses some. Clonal size and the V and J genes are those of that table, whereas D and trimming came from the DNA. Altogether about 150,000 clones are present, around 84% being singletons, with the ten largest covering 6.5% to 9%. These data originate in a study of blood T cell repertoires in COVID-19. Turning to the study itself: Collection of acute and convalescent COVID-19 samples took place in the United States, Italy and Spain. Sample material is recorded as cDNA or gDNA derived from T cells, B-cell-depleted T cells, or PBMCs.

The V gene lost 0 bases and the J gene lost 10 bases, with 7 bases spanning the gap. In germline, CDR1 is LNHDA, CDR2 SQIVND (reference sequence). CDR3 length: 13 residues. V gene TRBV19 combines with J gene TRBJ1-6, with D unclear. The sequence was obtained from a woman aged 45-60 years in a cohort sampled during active or convalescent COVID-19. Material for sequencing was peripheral blood. Here the CDR3 DNA reads TGTGCCAGTAGTATAGATCCGGGGTCACCCCTCCACTTT. Protein: CASSIDPGSPLHF. Drawing the rest from reference TRBV19 and TRBJ1-6, the complete variable domain is DGGITQSPKYLFRKEGQNVTLSCEQNLNHDAMYWYRQDPGQGLRLIYYSQIVNDFQKGDIAEGYSVSREKKESFPLTVTSAQKNPTAFYLCASSIDPGSPLHFGNGTRLTVT.